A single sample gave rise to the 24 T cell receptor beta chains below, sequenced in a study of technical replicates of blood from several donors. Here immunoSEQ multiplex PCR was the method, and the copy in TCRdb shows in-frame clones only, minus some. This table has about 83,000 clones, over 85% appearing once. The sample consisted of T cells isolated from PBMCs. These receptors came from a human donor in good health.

CDR3 nucleotide sequence: TGTGCCAGCAGCTTTAGCGGGAGCACAGATACGCAGTATTTT. It encodes CASSFSGSTDTQYF. This sequence joins TRBV5-4 and TRBJ2-3, with TRBD2 matching 7 bases. CDR3 length: 14 residues. Germline V lookup: CDR1 SGHNT, CDR2 YYREEE (reference sequence). V was clipped by 2 bases and J by 0 bases; unmatched bases: 0.

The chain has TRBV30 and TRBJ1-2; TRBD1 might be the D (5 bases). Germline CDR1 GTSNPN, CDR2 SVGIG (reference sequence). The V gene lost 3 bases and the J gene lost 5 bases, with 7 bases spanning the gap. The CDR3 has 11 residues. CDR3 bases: TGTGCCTGGAGGCGACAGTATGGCTACACCTTC. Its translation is CAWRRQYGYTF.

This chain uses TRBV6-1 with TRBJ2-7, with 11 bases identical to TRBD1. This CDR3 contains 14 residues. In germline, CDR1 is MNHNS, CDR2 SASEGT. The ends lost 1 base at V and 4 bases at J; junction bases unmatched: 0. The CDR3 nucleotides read TGTGCCAGCAGTGAAGGGGACAGGGGGTACGAGCAGTACTTC. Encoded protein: CASSEGDRGYEQYF.

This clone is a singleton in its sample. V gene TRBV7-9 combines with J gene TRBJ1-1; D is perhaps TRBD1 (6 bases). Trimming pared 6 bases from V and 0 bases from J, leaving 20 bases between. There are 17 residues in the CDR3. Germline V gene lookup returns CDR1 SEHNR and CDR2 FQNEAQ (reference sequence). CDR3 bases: TGTGCCAGCAGATTGACTGCCAGGGGATCTATGAACACTGAAGCTTTCTTT. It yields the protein CASRLTARGSMNTEAFF.

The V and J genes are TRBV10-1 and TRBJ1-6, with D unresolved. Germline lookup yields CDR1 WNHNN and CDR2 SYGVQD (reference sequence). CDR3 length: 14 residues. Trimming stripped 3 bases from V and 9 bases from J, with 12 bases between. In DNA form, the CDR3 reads TGCGCCAGCAGTGACGGGTACTTCGGTTCACCCCTCCACTTT. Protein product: CASSDGYFGSPLHF.

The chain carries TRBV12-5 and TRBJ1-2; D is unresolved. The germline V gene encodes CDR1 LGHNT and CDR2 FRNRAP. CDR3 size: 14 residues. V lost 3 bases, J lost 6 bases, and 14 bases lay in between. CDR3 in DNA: TGTGCTAGTGGTTTAGGACCCGTGGAGGATGGCTACACCTTC. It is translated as CASGLGPVEDGYTF.

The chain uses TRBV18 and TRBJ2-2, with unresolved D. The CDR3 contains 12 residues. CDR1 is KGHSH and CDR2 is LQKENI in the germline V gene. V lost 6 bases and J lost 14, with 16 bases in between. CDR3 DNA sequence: TGTGCCAGCTCCCGAGACAATTTTGGTCTGTTTTTT. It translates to CASSRDNFGLFF.

The CDR3 DNA follows: TGTGCCAGCAGTTCTCGGGAGGCTTACAATGAGCAGTTCTTC. It yields the protein CASSSREAYNEQFF. The chain carries TRBV2 and TRBJ2-1; the match to TRBD2 covers 7 bases. Trimming cost V 5 bases and J 4 bases; bases outside gene matches: 5. The CDR3 has 14 amino acids. Germline assignment: CDR1 SNHLY and CDR2 FYNNEI.

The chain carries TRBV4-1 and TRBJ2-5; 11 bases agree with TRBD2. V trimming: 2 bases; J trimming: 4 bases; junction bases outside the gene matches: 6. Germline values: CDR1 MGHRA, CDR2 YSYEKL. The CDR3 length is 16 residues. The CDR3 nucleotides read TGCGCCAGCAGCCAAATAGCGGGGGGGCCCCGAGAGACCCAGTACTTC. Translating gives CASSQIAGGPRETQYF.

The CDR3 DNA follows: TGTGCCAGCAGTGTGGAGGTTGGGCTGGGGAGATCCTACAATGAGCAGTTCTTC. This codes for CASSVEVGLGRSYNEQFF. The chain has TRBV2 and TRBJ2-1, with a possible D match to TRBD2 (5 bases). V was pared by 4 bases and J by 1 base, with 20 bases between. Germline CDR1 SNHLY, CDR2 FYNNEI. There are 18 residues in the CDR3.

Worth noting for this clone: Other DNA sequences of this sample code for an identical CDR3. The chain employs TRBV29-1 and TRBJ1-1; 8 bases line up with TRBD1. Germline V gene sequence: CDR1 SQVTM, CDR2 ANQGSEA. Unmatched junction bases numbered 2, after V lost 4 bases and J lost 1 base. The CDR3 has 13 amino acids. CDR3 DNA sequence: TGCAGCGTTGCGGGACAGGAGAACACTGAAGCTTTCTTT. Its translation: CSVAGQENTEAFF.

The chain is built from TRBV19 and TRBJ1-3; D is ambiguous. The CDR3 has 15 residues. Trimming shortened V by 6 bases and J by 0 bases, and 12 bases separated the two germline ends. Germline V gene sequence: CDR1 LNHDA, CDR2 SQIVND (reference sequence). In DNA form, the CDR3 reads TGTGCCAGTAGCCGGACGGGAGACTCTGGAAACACCATATATTTT. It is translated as CASSRTGDSGNTIYF.

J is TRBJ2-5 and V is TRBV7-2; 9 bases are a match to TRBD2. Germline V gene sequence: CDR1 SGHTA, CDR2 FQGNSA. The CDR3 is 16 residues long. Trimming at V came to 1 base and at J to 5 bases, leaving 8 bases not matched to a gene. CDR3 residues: CASSLEVAGDRETQYF. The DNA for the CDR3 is TGTGCCAGCAGCTTAGAAGTAGCGGGGGATCGGGAGACCCAGTACTTC.

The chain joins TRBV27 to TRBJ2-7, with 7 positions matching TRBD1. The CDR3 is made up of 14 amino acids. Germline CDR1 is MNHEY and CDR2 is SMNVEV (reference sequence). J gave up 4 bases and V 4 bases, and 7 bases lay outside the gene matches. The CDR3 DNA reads TGTGCCAGCAGTTCACAGGGGAGCAATTACGAGCAGTACTTC. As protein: CASSSQGSNYEQYF.

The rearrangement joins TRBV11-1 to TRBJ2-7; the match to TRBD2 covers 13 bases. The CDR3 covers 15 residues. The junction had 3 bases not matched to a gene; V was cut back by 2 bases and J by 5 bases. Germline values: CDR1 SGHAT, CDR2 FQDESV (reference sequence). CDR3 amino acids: CASSLSGTSGNEQYF. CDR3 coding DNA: TGTGCCAGCAGCTTATCCGGGACTAGCGGGAACGAGCAGTACTTC.

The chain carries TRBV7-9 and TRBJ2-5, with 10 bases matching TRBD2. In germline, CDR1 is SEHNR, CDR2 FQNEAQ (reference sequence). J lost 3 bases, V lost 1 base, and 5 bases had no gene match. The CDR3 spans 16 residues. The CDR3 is CASSLVRGLAEETQYF. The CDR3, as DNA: TGTGCCAGCAGCTTAGTTAGAGGACTAGCGGAAGAGACCCAGTACTTC.

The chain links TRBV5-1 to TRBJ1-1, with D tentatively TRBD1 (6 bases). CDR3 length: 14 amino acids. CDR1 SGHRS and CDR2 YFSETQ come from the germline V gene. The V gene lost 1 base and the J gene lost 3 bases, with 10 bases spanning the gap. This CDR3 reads CASSLMAGDTEAFF. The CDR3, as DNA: TGCGCCAGCAGCTTGATGGCAGGGGACACTGAAGCTTTCTTT.

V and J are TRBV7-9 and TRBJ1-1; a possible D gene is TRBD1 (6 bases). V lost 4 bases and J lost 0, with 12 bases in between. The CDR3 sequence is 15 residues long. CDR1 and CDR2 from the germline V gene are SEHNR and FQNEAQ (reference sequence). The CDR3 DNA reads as TGTGCCAGCAGCTCCACAGGGCTCATGAACACTGAAGCTTTCTTT. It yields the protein CASSSTGLMNTEAFF.

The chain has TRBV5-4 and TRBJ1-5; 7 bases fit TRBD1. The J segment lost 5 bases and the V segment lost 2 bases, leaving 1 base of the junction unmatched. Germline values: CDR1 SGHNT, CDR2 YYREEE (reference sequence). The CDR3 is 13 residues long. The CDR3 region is CASSFDRDQPQHF. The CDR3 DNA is TGTGCCAGCAGCTTCGACAGGGATCAGCCCCAGCATTTT.

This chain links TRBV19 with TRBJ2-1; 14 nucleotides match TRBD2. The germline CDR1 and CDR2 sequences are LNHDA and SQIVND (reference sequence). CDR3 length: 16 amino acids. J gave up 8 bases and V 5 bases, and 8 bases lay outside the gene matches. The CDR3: CASSPGTSGSWYEQFF. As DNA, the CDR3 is TGTGCCAGTAGTCCAGGGACTAGCGGGAGCTGGTATGAGCAGTTCTTC.

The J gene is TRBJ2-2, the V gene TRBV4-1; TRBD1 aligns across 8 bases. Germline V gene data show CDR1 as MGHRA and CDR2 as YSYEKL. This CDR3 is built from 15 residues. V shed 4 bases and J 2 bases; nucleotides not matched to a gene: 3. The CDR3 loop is CASSLGQGNTGELFF. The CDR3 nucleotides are TGCGCCAGCAGCCTAGGACAGGGCAACACCGGGGAGCTGTTTTTT.

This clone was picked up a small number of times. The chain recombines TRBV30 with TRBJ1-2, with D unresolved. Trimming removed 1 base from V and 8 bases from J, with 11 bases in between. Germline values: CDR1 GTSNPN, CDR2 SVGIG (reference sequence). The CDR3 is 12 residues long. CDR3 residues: CAWSENRGGYTF. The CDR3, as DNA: TGTGCCTGGAGTGAAAATCGAGGAGGCTACACCTTC.

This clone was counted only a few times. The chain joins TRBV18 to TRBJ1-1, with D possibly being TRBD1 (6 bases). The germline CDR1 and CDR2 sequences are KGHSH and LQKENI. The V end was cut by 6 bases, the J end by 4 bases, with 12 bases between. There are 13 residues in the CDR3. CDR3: CASSATGTTEAFF. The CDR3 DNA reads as TGTGCCAGCTCCGCGACAGGAACCACTGAAGCTTTCTTT.

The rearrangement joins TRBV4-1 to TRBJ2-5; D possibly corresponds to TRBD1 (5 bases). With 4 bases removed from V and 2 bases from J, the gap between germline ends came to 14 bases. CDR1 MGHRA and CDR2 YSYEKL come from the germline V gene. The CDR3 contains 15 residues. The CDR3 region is CASSLVTVPQETQYF. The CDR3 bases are TGCGCCAGCAGCCTCGTGACAGTTCCTCAAGAGACCCAGTACTTC.